This T cell receptor (beta chain) is from a study of CD8+CD57+ T cells in acquired aplastic anemia. The study's findings and limits: Patients and controls were not found to differ significantly in CD8+ Simpson's diversity.

This CDR3 is 15 amino acids long. V lost 6 bases and J lost 13, with 25 bases in between. Germline-derived CDR1 and CDR2 are SNHLY and FYNNEI. All patients picked for sequencing had shown, by flow cytometry, an expansion of CD8+CD57+ cells. There was no therapy given to any patient before the blood sampling took place. Profiling of TCR beta VDJ combinations and CDR3 sequences used genomic DNA as template. From the reads, TCRdb called clonotypes with MiXCR, one entry per CDR3 protein. The table includes a few hundred thousand distinct CDR3 sequences, around 82% detected once. On this clonotype itself: No antigen is known for it.

The chain links TRBV2 to TRBJ1-5, with D uncertain. The origin of this receptor is a human donor with aplastic anemia. The source material was sorted CD4+, CD8+, or CD8+CD57+ T cells (not recorded which) from PBMCs. This CDR3 is CASSVLTPRLYAQHF. DNA of the CDR3: TGTGCCAGCAGCGTACTGACCCCCCGACTCTACGCGCAGCATTTT.